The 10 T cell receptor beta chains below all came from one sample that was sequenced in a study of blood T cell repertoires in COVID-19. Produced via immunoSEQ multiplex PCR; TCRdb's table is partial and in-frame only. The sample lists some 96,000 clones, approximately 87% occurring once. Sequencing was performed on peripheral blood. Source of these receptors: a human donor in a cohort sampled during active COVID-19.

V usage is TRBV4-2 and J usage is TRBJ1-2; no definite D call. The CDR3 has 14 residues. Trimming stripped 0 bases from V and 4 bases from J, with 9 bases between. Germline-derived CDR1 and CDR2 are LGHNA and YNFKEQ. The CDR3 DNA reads TGTGCCAGCAGCCAAGAGCCCAGATCCTATGGCTACACCTTC. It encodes CASSQEPRSYGYTF.

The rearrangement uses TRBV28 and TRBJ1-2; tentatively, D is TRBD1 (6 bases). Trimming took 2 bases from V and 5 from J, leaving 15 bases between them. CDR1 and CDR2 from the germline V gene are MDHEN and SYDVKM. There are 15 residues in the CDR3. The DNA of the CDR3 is TGTGCCAGCAGTTTAATGGGGGCGAGTAGGTATGGCTACACCTTC. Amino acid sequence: CASSLMGASRYGYTF.

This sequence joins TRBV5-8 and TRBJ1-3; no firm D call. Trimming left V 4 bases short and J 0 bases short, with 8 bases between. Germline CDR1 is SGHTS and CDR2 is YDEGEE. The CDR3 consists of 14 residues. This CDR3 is CASSRKSSGNTIYF. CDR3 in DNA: TGTGCCAGCAGCCGAAAGAGCTCTGGAAACACCATATATTTT.

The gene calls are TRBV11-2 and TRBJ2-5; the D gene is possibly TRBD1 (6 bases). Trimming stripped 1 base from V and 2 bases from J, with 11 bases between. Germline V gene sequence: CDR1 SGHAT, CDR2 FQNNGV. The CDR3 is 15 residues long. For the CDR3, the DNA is TGTGCCAGCAGCTTAGGGGGGACAACTCAAGAGACCCAGTACTTC. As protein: CASSLGGTTQETQYF.

The CDR3 nucleotides are TGTGCCAGCAGCTTGGCCCTAGCTACGAACACTGAAGCTTTCTTT. Translated: CASSLALATNTEAFF. The V gene is TRBV5-5, the J gene TRBJ1-1; unclear D gene. The CDR3 totals 15 residues. Germline V lookup: CDR1 SGHKS, CDR2 YYEKEE (reference sequence). V was trimmed by 0 bases and J by 1 base, leaving 10 bases between them. The variable domain in full, completed from reference TRBV5-5 and TRBJ1-1, reads DAGVTQSPTHLIKTRGQQVTLRCSPISGHKSVSWYQQVLGQGPQFIFQYYEKEERGRGNFPDRFSARQFPNYSSELNVNALLLGDSALYLCASSLALATNTEAFFGQGTRLTVV.

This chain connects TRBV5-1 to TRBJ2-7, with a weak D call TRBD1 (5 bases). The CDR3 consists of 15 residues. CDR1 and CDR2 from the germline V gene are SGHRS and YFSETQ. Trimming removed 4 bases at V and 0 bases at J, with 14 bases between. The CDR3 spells CASSPGHLDSYEQYF. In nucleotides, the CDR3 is TGCGCCAGCAGCCCAGGACACTTAGACTCCTACGAGCAGTACTTC.

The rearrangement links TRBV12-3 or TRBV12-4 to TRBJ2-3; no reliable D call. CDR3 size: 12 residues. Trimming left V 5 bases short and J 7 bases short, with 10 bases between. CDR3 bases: TGTGCCAGCAGTCGAGAGATTAATACGCAGTATTTT. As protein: CASSREINTQYF.

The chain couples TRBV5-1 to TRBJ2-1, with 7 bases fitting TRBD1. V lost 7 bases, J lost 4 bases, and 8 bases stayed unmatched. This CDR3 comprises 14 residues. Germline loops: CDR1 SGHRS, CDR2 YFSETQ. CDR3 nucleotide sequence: TGCGCCAGCCGCCCGGGACAGCAGTACAATGAGCAGTTCTTC. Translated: CASRPGQQYNEQFF.

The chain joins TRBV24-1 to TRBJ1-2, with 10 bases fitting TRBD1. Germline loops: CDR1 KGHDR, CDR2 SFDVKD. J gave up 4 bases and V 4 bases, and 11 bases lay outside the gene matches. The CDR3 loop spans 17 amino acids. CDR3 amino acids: CATSDGTGTGAPYGYTF. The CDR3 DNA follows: TGTGCCACCAGTGACGGAACCGGGACAGGGGCTCCCTATGGCTACACCTTC.

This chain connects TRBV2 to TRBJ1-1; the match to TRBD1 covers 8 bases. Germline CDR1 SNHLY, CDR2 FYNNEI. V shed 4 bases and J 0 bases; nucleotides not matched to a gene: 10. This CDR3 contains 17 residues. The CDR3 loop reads CASSVSRDRTMNTEAFF. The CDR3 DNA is TGTGCCAGCAGTGTGAGTCGGGACAGGACCATGAACACTGAAGCTTTCTTT.